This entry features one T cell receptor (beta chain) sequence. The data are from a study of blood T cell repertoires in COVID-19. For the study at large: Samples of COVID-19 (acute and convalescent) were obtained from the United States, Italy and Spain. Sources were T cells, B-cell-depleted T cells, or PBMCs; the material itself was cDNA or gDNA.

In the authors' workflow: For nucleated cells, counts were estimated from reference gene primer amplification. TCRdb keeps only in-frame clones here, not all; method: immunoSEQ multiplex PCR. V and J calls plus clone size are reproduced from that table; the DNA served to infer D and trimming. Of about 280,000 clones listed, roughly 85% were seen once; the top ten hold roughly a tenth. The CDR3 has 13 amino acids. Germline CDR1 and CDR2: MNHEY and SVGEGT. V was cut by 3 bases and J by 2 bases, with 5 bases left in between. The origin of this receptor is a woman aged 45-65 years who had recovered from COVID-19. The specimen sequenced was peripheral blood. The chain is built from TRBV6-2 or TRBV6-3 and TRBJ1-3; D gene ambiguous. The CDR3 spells CASSYSTGNTIYF. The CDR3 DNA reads TGTGCCAGCAGTTATAGTACTGGAAACACCATATATTTT.